A selection of T cell receptor beta chains follows, all from one sample in a study of cytomegalovirus exposure and HLA in healthy donors. Using immunoSEQ multiplex PCR, the repertoire was profiled, and TCRdb retains in-frame clones only, with some absent. The repertoire has some 140,000 clones, around four fifths of them found once; the top ten carry under 1.5%. The sequenced sample consisted of PBMCs. All receptors come from a woman younger than 45 in good health and CMV-seronegative. Both conserved end residues are part of each CDR3. Each record gives: clone size, J gene, V gene, D gene, CDR3 protein, CDR3 DNA. D genes are given only for firm matches. The size field is filled for only some rows; it gives once, few, many or a size class.

size: NA
J: TRBJ2-5
V: TRBV5-4
D: TRBD1
CDR3: CASSEQKTGQETQYF
DNA: TGTGCCAGCAGCGAACAGAAGACAGGGCAAGAGACCCAGTACTTC

size: NA
J: TRBJ2-5
V: TRBV5-8
D: NA
CDR3: CASSFGSGNRILETQYF
DNA: TGTGCCAGCAGCTTCGGATCGGGTAACCGAATTCTCGAGACCCAGTACTTC

size: NA
J: TRBJ2-1
V: TRBV7-2
D: TRBD2
CDR3: CASSFGYSGGVNEQFF
DNA: TGTGCCAGCAGCTTCGGGTATAGCGGGGGGGTGAATGAGCAGTTCTTC

size: once
J: TRBJ2-7
V: TRBV9
D: TRBD1
CDR3: CASSMGQGGEQYF
DNA: TGTGCCAGCAGCATGGGACAGGGAGGCGAGCAGTACTTC

size: NA
J: TRBJ2-1
V: TRBV2
D: TRBD1
CDR3: CASSPGTAYNEQFF
DNA: TGTGCCAGCAGCCCCGGGACAGCCTACAATGAGCAGTTCTTC

size: NA
J: TRBJ1-2
V: TRBV7-9
D: TRBD1
CDR3: CASSLTTGNYGYTF
DNA: TGTGCCAGCAGCTTAACGACAGGGAACTATGGCTACACCTTC

size: NA
J: TRBJ1-5
V: TRBV27
D: NA
CDR3: CASSFRGSNQPQHF
DNA: TGTGCCAGCAGTTTCAGGGGAAGCAATCAGCCCCAGCATTTT

size: NA
J: TRBJ2-5
V: TRBV5-1
D: TRBD2
CDR3: CASSLGAGQETQYF
DNA: TGCGCCAGCAGCTTGGGAGCGGGACAAGAGACCCAGTACTTC

size: NA
J: TRBJ1-6
V: TRBV30
D: TRBD1
CDR3: CAWDRGSNSPLHF
DNA: TGTGCCTGGGACAGGGGGAGTAATTCACCCCTCCACTTT

size: NA
J: TRBJ1-5
V: TRBV6-5
D: NA
CDR3: CASSQSRLGNQPQHF
DNA: TGTGCCAGCAGCCAGAGTAGACTTGGCAATCAGCCCCAGCATTTT